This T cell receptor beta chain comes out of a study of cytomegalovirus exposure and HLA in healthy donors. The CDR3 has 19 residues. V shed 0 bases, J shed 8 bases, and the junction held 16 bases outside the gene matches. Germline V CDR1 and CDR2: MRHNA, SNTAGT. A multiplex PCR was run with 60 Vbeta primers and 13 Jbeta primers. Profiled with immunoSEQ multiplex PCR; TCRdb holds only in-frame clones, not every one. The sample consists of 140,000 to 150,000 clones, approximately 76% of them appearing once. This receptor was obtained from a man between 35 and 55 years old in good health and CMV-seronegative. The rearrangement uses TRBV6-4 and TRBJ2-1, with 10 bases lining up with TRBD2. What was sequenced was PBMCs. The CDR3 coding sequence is TGTGCCAGCAGTGACTCCCTTCCTAGCGGGGGCCCCATTGGGGATGAGCAGTTCTTC. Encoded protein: CASSDSLPSGGPIGDEQFF.